This TCR beta chain was recovered during a study of T cell clones after liver transplantation. Study background: HCV positivity affected three of eight recipients; the rest lacked autoimmune or viral indications.

Sequencing was performed with immunoSEQ multiplex PCR; in TCRdb, only in-frame clones are kept and a portion is missing. The sample yields some 120,000 clones, 90% seen once. CDR3 length: 17 amino acids. Germline values: CDR1 LGHNA, CDR2 YSLEER. The ends were cut back, 1 base at V and 0 bases at J, with 14 bases in the middle. In its sample, this clone was seen a few times. The material sequenced was CD4+ T cells from blood, taken 12 months after liver transplant. The TCR originated in a human patient who received a liver transplant. A subset of T cells may come from the graft donor. The rearrangement links TRBV4-3 to TRBJ2-3; D is undetermined. The CDR3 is CASSQVIGRLSTDTQYF. CDR3 bases: TGCGCCAGCAGCCAAGTTATAGGGCGGCTTAGCACAGATACGCAGTATTTT.